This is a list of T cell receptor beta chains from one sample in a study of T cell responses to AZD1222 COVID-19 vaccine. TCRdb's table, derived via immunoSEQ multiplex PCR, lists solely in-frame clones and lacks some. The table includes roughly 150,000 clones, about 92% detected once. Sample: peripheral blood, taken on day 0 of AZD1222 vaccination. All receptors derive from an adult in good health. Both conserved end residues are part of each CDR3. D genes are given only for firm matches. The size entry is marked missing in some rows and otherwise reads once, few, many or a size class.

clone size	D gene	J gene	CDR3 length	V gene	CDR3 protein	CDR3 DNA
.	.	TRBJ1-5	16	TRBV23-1	CASSQSSGVVNQPQHF	TGCGCCAGCAGTCAATCCTCGGGGGTGGTCAATCAGCCCCAGCATTTT
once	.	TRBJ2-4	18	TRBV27	CASSLRSLPWVGKNIQYF	TGTGCCAGCAGTTTAAGGTCGTTGCCTTGGGTGGGCAAAAACATTCAGTACTTC
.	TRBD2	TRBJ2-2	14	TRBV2	CASGGGSLTGELFF	TGTGCCAGCGGGGGGGGTTCGCTCACCGGGGAGCTGTTTTTT
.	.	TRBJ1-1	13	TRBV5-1	CASSRTVNTEAFF	TGCGCCAGCAGCAGGACAGTGAACACTGAAGCTTTCTTT
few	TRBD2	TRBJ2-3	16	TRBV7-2	CASSYTSGGGEDTQYF	TGTGCCAGCAGCTATACTAGCGGGGGGGGAGAGGATACGCAGTATTTT
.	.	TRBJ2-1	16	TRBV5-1	CASSLAGEFMHNEQFF	TGCGCCAGCAGCTTGGCGGGGGAGTTCATGCACAATGAGCAGTTCTTC
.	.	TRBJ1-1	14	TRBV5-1	CASSLGRANTEAFF	TGCGCCAGCAGCTTGGGTAGGGCGAACACTGAAGCTTTCTTT
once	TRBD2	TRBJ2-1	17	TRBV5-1	CASSPTVGAGVQSEQFF	TGCGCCAGCAGCCCTACAGTGGGAGCGGGAGTGCAAAGTGAGCAGTTCTTC
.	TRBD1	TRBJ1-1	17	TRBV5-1	CASSLSGGWTQNTEAFF	TGCGCCAGCAGCTTGTCAGGGGGCTGGACGCAAAACACTGAAGCTTTCTTT
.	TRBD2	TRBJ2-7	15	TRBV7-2	CASSPRAGGVGEQYF	TGTGCCAGCAGCCCGAGAGCGGGGGGTGTCGGCGAGCAGTACTTC
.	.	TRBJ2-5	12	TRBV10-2	CASRSIEETQYF	TGCGCCAGCAGAAGCATTGAAGAGACCCAGTACTTC
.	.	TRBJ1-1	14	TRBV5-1	CASSTSTANTEAFF	TGCGCCAGCAGCACCTCGACAGCGAACACTGAAGCTTTCTTT
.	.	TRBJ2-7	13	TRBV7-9	CASSSSGSYEQYF	TGTGCCAGCAGCTCGTCGGGCTCCTACGAGCAGTACTTC
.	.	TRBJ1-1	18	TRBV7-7	CASSLSAVNAPGLNEAFF	TGTGCCAGCAGCTTGTCTGCGGTTAACGCCCCGGGTCTTAATGAAGCTTTCTTT
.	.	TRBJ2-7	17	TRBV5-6	CASSLAGGGTLALEQYF	TGTGCCAGCAGCTTGGCGGGGGGCGGGACATTGGCCCTCGAGCAGTACTTC
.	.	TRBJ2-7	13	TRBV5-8	CASSLGQDYEQYF	TGTGCCAGCAGCTTAGGACAAGACTACGAGCAGTACTTC
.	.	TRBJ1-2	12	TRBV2	CASSGQDYGYTF	TGTGCCAGCAGTGGACAGGACTATGGCTACACCTTC
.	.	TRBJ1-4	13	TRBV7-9	CASSLVPSEKLFF	TGTGCCAGCAGCTTAGTACCGAGTGAAAAACTGTTTTTT
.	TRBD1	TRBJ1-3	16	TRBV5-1	CASSPGGTGGGNTIYF	TGCGCCAGCAGCCCCGGGGGGACAGGGGGCGGAAACACCATATATTTT
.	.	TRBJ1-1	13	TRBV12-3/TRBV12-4	CASSLWVNTEAFF	TGTGCCAGCAGTTTGTGGGTGAACACTGAAGCTTTCTTT
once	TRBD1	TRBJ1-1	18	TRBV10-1	CASSPTGTGVSGGTEAFF	TGCGCCAGCAGTCCCACCGGGACAGGGGTATCGGGCGGCACTGAAGCTTTCTTT
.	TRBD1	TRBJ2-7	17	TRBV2	CASSLGFTGTGVREQYF	TGTGCCAGCAGTTTGGGATTCACCGGGACAGGGGTGCGGGAGCAGTACTTC
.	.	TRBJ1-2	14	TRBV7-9	CAGLTLGPAYGYTF	TGTGCCGGTCTAACTCTCGGGCCTGCCTATGGCTACACCTTC
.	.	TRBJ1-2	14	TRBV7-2	CASVHRDLGYGYTF	TGTGCCAGCGTTCACAGGGACCTCGGGTATGGCTACACCTTC
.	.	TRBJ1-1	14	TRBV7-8	CASSLVRKNTEAFF	TGTGCCAGCAGCTTAGTGAGAAAGAACACTGAAGCTTTCTTT
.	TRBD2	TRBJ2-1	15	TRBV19	CASSMRRGGYNEQFF	TGTGCCAGTAGTATGAGGCGGGGGGGCTACAATGAGCAGTTCTTC
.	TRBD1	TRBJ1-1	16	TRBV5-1	CASSLTDRAMNTEAFF	TGCGCCAGCAGCTTGACGGACAGGGCTATGAACACTGAAGCTTTCTTT
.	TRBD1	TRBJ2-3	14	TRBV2	CASSTGTGWDTQYF	TGTGCCAGCAGTACCGGGACAGGGTGGGATACGCAGTATTTT
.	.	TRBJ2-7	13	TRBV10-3	CAIRYSSLGEQYF	TGTGCCATCAGGTATAGTAGTTTAGGCGAGCAGTACTTC
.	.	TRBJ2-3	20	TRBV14	CASSQGLRRTNEFSTDTQYF	TGTGCCAGCAGCCAAGGGCTGAGGCGGACTAACGAATTCAGCACAGATACGCAGTATTTT
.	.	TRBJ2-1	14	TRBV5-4	CASSSPQTDNEQFF	TGTGCCAGCAGCAGCCCACAGACAGACAATGAGCAGTTCTTC
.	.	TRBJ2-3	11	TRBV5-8	CASSPGRAQYF	TGTGCCAGCAGCCCGGGTCGAGCGCAGTATTTT
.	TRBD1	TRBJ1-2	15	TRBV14	CASSHGTGGDYGYTF	TGTGCCAGCAGCCACGGGACAGGGGGCGACTATGGCTACACCTTC
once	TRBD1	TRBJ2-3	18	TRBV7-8	CASSLARWVEQGADTQYF	TGTGCCAGCAGCTTAGCGCGATGGGTAGAACAGGGGGCAGATACGCAGTATTTT
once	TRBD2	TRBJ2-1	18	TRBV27	CASSSITSGGFSYNEQFF	TGTGCCAGCAGTTCAATCACTAGCGGGGGCTTTTCCTACAATGAGCAGTTCTTC
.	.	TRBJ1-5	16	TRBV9	CASSVGIGGDLQPQHF	TGTGCCAGCAGCGTAGGGATAGGGGGAGATCTTCAGCCCCAGCATTTT
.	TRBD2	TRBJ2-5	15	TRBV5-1	CASSLEAGASETQYF	TGCGCCAGCAGCTTGGAAGCGGGAGCTTCGGAGACCCAGTACTTC
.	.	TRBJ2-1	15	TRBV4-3	CASSQDSLAYNEQFF	TGCGCCAGCAGCCAAGACTCGCTCGCCTACAATGAGCAGTTCTTC
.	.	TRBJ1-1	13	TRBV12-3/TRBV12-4	CASSYRENTEAFF	TGTGCCAGCAGCTACAGAGAGAACACTGAAGCTTTCTTT
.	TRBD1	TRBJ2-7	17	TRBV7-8	CASSLSNRGLDLDEQYF	TGTGCCAGCAGCTTATCAAACAGGGGCCTGGATCTCGACGAGCAGTACTTC
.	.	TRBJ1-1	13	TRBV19	CASSTTGFTEAFF	TGTGCCAGTAGTACCACAGGGTTCACTGAAGCTTTCTTT
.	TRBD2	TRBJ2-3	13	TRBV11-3	CASSGGLPDTQYF	TGTGCCTCCAGCGGGGGCCTGCCAGATACGCAGTATTTT
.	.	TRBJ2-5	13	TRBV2	CASRWDPSETQYF	TGTGCCAGCAGATGGGACCCTTCAGAGACCCAGTACTTC
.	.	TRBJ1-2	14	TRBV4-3	CASSQDWGGEGYTF	TGCGCCAGCAGCCAAGACTGGGGCGGCGAAGGCTACACCTTC
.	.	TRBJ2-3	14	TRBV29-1	CSVEGGASTDTQYF	TGCAGCGTTGAAGGCGGGGCCTCCACAGATACGCAGTATTTT
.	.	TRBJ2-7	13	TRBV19	CASSLASAYEQYF	TGTGCCAGTAGCCTAGCGAGTGCCTACGAGCAGTACTTC
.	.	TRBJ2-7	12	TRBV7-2	CASSLGTGLEYF	TGTGCCAGCAGCTTAGGAACAGGCTTGGAGTACTTC
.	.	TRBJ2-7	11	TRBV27	CASRIGSEQYF	TGTGCCAGCAGAATAGGCAGCGAGCAGTACTTC
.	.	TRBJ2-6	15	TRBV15	CATSPGDTGANVLTF	TGTGCCACCAGCCCAGGGGATACTGGGGCCAACGTCCTGACTTTC
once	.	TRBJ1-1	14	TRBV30	CAWSPVLRDTEAFF	TGTGCCTGGAGTCCGGTGTTACGGGACACTGAAGCTTTCTTT
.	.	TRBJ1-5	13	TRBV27	CASSRLGNQPQHF	TGTGCCAGCAGTCGTCTAGGGAATCAGCCCCAGCATTTT
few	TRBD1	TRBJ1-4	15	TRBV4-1	CASSQGDREAEKLFF	TGCGCCAGCAGCCAAGGAGACAGGGAGGCGGAAAAACTGTTTTTT
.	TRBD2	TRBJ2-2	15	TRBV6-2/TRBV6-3	CASSFSGGLTGELFF	TGTGCCAGCAGTTTTAGCGGGGGTCTGACCGGGGAGCTGTTTTTT
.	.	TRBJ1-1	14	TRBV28	CAIAQALLNTEAFF	TGTGCCATCGCACAGGCTCTTCTGAACACTGAAGCTTTCTTT
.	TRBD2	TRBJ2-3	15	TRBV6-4	CASRRLAGGTDTQYF	TGTGCCAGCAGGCGCCTAGCGGGAGGAACAGATACGCAGTATTTT
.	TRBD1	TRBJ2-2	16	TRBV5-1	CASSLSLDRGTGELFF	TGCGCCAGCAGCTTGTCCCTGGACAGGGGCACCGGGGAGCTGTTTTTT
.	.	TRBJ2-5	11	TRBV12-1	CASSPQETQYF	TGTGCCAGCAGTCCTCAAGAGACCCAGTACTTC
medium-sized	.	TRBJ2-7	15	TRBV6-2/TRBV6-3	CASSYWQGSTYEQYF	TGTGCCAGCAGTTACTGGCAAGGGTCCACCTACGAGCAGTACTTC
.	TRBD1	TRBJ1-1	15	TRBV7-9	CASSPLSRDRVRAFF	TGTGCCAGCAGCCCGCTGTCCCGGGACAGGGTACGAGCTTTCTTT